This T cell receptor (beta chain) stems from a study of cytomegalovirus exposure and HLA in healthy donors. The PCR used 60 Vbeta and 13 Jbeta primers. The data were produced by immunoSEQ multiplex PCR, yet TCRdb's version contains in-frame clones alone and is incomplete. The sample includes about 190,000 clones, around 87% of them seen just once. Germline loops: CDR1 MNHEY, CDR2 SVGAGI. Trimming removed 2 bases from V and 7 bases from J; junction bases left unmatched: 7. This CDR3 contains 15 residues. The chain uses TRBV6-5 and TRBJ2-3; TRBD2 aligns across 9 bases. This clonotype was obtained from a woman younger than 30 in good health and CMV-seronegative. The sample taken for sequencing was PBMCs. The CDR3 nucleotides are TGTGCCAGCAGTTACGAGGCGGGGGGGGCATATACGCAGTATTTT. This gives the protein CASSYEAGGAYTQYF.